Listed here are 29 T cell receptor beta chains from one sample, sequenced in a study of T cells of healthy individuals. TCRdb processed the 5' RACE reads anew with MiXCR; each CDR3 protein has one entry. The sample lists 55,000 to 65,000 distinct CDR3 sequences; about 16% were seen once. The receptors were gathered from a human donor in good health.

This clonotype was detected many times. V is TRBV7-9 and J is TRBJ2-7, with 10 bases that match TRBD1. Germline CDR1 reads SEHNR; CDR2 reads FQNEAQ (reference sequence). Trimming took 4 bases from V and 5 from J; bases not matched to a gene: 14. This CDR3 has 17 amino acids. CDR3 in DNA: TGTGCCAGCAGCTCCTATCCCCGGACAGGGGGAAGGGACGAGCAGTACTTC. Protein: CASSSYPRTGGRDEQYF.

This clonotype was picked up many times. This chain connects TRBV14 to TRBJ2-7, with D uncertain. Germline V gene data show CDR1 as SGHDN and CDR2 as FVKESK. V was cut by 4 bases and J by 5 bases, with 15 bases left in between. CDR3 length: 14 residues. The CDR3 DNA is TGTGCCAGCAGCCTGCTCCGTGGGTTCCACGAGCAGTACTTC. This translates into CASSLLRGFHEQYF.

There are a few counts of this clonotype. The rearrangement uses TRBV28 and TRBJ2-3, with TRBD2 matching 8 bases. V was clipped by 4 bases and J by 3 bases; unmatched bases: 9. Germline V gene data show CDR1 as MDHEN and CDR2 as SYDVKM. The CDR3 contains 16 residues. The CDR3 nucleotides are TGTGCCAGCAGTTCCCCCGGGGGGGGCGGGACAGATACGCAGTATTTT. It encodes CASSSPGGGGTDTQYF.

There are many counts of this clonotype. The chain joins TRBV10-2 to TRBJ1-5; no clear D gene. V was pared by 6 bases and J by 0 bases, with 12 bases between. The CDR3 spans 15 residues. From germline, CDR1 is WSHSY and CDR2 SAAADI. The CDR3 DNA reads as TGCGCCAGCAGGCCGACGGAGGATAGCAATCAGCCCCAGCATTTT. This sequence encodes CASRPTEDSNQPQHF.

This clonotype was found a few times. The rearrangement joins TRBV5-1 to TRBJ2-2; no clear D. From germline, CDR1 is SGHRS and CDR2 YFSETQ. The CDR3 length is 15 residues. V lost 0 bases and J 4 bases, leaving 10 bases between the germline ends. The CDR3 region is CASSLEARRTGELFF. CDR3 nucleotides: TGCGCCAGCAGCTTGGAGGCCAGACGCACCGGGGAGCTGTTTTTT.

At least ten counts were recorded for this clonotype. The CDR3: CASSSQMGVAGTGELFF. CDR3 DNA sequence: TGTGCCAGCAGCTCCCAGATGGGCGTAGCGGGGACCGGGGAGCTGTTTTTT. The chain recombines TRBV9 with TRBJ2-2; 8 bases align to TRBD2. CDR3 length: 17 amino acids. The V segment lost 4 bases and the J segment 5 bases; nucleotides outside the gene matches: 13. Germline V lookup: CDR1 SGDLS, CDR2 YYNGEE.

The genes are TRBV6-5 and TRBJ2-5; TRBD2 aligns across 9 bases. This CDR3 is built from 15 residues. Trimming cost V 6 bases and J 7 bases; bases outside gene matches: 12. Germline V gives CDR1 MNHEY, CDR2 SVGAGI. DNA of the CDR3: TGTGCCAGCAGCTACCCTAGCGGGGTCAAGGGGACCCAGTACTTC. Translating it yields CASSYPSGVKGTQYF.

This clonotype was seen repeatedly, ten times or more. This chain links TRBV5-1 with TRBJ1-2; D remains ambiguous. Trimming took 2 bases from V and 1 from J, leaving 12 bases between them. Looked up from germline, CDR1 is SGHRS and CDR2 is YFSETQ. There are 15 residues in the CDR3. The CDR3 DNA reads TGCGCCAGCAGCTTCTCCACAGACTATAACTATGGCTACACCTTC. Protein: CASSFSTDYNYGYTF.

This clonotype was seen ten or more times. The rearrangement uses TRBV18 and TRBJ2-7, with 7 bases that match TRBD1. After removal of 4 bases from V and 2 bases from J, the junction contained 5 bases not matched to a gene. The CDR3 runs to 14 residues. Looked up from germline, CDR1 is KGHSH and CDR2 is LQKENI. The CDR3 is CASSQRDRPYEQYF. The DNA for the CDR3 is TGTGCCAGCTCACAACGGGACAGACCCTACGAGCAGTACTTC.

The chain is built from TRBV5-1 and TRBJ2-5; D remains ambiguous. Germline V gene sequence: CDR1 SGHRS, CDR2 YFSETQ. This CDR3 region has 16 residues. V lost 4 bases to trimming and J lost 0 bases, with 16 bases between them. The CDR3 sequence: CASSPARATYQETQYF. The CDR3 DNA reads TGCGCCAGCAGCCCGGCACGAGCGACGTACCAAGAGACCCAGTACTTC.

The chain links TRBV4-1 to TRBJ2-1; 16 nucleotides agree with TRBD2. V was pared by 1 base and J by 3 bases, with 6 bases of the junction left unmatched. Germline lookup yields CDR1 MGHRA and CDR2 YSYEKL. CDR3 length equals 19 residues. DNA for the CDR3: TGCGCCAGCAGCCAAGTAGGGACTAGCGGGGGGGGGGTCTACAATGAGCAGTTCTTC. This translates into CASSQVGTSGGGVYNEQFF.

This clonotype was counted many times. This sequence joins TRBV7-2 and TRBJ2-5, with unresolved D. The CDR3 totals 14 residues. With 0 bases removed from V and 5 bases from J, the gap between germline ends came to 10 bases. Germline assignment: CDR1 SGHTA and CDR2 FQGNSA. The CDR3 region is CASSLAGSLETQYF. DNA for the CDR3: TGTGCCAGCAGCTTAGCCGGGTCCTTGGAGACCCAGTACTTC.

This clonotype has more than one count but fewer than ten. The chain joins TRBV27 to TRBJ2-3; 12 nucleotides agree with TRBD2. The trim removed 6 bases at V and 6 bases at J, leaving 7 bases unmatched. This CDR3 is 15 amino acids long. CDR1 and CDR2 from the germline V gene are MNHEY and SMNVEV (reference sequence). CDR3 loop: CASRDRLAGDDTQYF. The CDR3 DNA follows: TGTGCCAGCAGAGACCGACTAGCGGGGGACGATACGCAGTATTTT.

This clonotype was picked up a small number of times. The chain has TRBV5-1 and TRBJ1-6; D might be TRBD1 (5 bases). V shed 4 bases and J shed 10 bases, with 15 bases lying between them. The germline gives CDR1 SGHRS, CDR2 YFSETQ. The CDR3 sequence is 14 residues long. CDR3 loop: CASSDSLSASPLHF. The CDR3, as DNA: TGCGCCAGCAGCGACAGTCTATCTGCCTCACCCCTCCACTTT.

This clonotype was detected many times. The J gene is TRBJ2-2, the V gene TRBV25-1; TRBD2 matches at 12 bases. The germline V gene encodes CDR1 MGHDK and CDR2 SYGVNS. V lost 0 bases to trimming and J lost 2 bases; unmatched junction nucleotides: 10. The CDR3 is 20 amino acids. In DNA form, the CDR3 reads TGTGCCAGCAGTGAATATTTCTATCTAGCGGGAGGGCCCAACACCGGGGAGCTGTTTTTT. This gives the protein CASSEYFYLAGGPNTGELFF.

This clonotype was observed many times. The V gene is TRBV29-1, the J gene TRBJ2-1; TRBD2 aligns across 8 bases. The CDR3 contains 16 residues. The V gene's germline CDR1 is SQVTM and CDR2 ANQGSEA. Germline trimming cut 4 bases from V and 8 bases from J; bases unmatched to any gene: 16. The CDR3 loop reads CSVVPLAGTSFDEQFF. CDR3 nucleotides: TGCAGCGTTGTCCCCCTAGCCGGGACTAGTTTTGATGAGCAGTTCTTC.

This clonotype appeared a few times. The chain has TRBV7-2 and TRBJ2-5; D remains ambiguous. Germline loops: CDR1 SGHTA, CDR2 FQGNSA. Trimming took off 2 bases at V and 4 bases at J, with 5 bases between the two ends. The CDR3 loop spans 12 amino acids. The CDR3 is CASSLSTETQYF. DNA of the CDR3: TGTGCCAGCAGCTTATCAACAGAGACCCAGTACTTC.

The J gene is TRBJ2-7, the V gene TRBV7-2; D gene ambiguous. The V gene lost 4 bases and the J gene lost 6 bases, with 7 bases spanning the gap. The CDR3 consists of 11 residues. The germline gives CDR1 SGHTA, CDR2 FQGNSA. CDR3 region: CASSSQTEQYF. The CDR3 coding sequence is TGTGCCAGCAGCTCCCAAACCGAGCAGTACTTC.

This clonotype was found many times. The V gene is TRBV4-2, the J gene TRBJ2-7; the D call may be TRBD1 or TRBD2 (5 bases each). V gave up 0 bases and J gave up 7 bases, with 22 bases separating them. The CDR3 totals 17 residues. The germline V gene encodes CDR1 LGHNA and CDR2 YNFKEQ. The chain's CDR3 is CASSQDKGSLGFREQYF. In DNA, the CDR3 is TGTGCCAGCAGCCAAGATAAGGGGAGCCTGGGATTTAGAGAGCAGTACTTC.

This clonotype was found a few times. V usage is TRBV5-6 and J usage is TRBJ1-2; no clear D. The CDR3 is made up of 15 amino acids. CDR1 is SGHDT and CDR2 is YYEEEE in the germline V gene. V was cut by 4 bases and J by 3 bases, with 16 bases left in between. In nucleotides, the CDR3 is TGTGCCAGCAGCGAATCAATTCCAGGAGACTATGGCTACACCTTC. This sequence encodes CASSESIPGDYGYTF.

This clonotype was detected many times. Here the CDR3 reads CASSLAGKQPQHF. The CDR3, as DNA: TGTGCCAGCAGCTTGGCGGGGAAGCAGCCCCAGCATTTT. The chain recombines TRBV5-6 with TRBJ1-5; D remains unclear. The CDR3 spans 13 residues. Trimming shortened V by 0 bases and J by 7 bases, and 8 bases separated the two germline ends. Germline CDR1 and CDR2: SGHDT and YYEEEE.

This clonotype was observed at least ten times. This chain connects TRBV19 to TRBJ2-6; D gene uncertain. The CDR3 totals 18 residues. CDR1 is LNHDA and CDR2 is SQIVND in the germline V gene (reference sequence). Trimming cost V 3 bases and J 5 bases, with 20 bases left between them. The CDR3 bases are TGTGCCAGTAGTATCAGGTTGGCAGGCTCCTTTCGGGCCAACGTCCTGACTTTC. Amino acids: CASSIRLAGSFRANVLTF.

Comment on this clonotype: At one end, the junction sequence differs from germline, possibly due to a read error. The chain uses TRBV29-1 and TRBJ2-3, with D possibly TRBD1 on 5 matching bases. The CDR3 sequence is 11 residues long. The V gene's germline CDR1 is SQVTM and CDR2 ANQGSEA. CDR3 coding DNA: TGCAGAGTTGAGACAGAGGATACGCAGTATTTT. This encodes CRVETEDTQYF.

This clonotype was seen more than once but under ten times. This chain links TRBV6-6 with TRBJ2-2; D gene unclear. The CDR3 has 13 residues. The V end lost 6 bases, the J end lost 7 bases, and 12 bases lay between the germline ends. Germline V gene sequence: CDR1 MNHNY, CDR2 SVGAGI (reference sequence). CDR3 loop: CASSFGLDGELFF. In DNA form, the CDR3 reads TGTGCCAGCAGCTTTGGGCTTGACGGGGAGCTGTTTTTT.

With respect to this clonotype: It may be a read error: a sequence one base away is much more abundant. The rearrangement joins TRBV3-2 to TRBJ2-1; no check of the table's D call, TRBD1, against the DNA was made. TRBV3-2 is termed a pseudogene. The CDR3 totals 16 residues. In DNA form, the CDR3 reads TGTGCCAGCAGCCAAGATACGGGGGGTGATAACAATAAGCAGTTCTTC. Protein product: CASSQDTGGDNNKQFF.

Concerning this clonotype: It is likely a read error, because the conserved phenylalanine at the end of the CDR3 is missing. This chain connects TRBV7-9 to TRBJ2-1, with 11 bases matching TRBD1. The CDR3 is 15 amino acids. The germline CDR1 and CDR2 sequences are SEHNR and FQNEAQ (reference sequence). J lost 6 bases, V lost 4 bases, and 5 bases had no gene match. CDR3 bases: TGTGCCAGCAGCTCCCGGGACAGGGGGGTCAATGAGCAGTTCTCC. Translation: CASSSRDRGVNEQFS.

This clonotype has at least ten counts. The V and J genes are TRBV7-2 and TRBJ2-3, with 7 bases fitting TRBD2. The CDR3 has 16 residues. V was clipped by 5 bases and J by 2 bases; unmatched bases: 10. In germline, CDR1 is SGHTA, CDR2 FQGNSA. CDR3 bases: TGTGCCAGCAGCCCGTTAGCGGGCTCCGACACAGATACGCAGTATTTT. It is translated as CASSPLAGSDTDTQYF.

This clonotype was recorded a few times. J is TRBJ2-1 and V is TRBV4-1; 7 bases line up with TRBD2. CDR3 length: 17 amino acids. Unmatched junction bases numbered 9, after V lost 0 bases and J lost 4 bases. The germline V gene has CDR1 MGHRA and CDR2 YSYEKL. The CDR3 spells CASSQDGAREWYNEQFF. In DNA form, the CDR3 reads TGCGCCAGCAGCCAAGATGGTGCGCGGGAGTGGTACAATGAGCAGTTCTTC.

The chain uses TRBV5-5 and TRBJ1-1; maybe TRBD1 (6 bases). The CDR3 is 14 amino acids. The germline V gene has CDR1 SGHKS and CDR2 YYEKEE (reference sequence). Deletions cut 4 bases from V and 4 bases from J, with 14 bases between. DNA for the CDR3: TGTGCCAGCAGCGCTGTACAGGGAGCCACTGAAGCTTTCTTT. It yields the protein CASSAVQGATEAFF.